This TCR beta chain was observed in a study of vaccination and CD4 T cells after COVID-19 (dated by TCRdb to between 2020 and 2023). Context from the whole study: SARS-CoV-2 positivity had been established in the convalescent patients by nasal swab PCR, and mild disease was recorded in several of these patients and severe disease in one. The convalescent cohort included six males and four females, with two Hispanic individuals, seven Caucasians, two Asians and one multiracial person. Participants got two doses of the Pfizer-BioNTech BNT162b2 vaccine (n=8) or two doses of the Moderna mRNA-1273 vaccine (n=2). Post-COVID blood samples were collected from convalescent patients a median of around 96 days after diagnosis, with a range of about 30 to 170 days. The time from the second vaccine dose to post-vaccine blood sampling had a median of 72 days and ranged from about 14 to 241 days. For stimulating the cultures, overlapping spike peptide pools were used, derived from SARS-CoV-2 as well as from the common cold coronaviruses HCoV-NL63, HCoV-OC43 and HCoV-229E. Control cultures used a CEFX viral epitope pool as positive control, an HIV-1 Nef peptide pool as negative control, or no peptide. In more than eight COVID-19 convalescent patients and 4 infection-naive healthy vaccine recipients, researchers compared the spike-specific CD4+ TCR repertoire from before mRNA vaccination with the repertoire from after.

V is clipped by 0 bases and J by 2 bases, and the sequence between their germline boundaries is 13 bases long. From cysteine to phenylalanine, the CDR3 is 16 amino acids long. The retained sequence is limited to the CDR3, 48 bases, with the frame set at the first base. As encoded in the germline V gene, CDR1 is SNHLY while CDR2 is FYNNEI. Sample treatment or condition, as interpreted from the label and publication: roughly 10-day PBMC culture with coronavirus spike peptide pools or control peptides (ViraFEST assay). The ViraFEST assay, used in the study, expanded antigen-specific T cells with peptide pools and then identified the expanded clonotypes through TCR sequencing. The convalescent patients' positive SARS-CoV-2 PCR tests fell between March and December 2020, which was before the Alpha, Beta and Delta variants emerged in the United States. Each well held 2 million or so PBMCs cultured in IMDM containing about 5% human AB serum and approximately 9.8 IU/ml IL-2, with roughly 10 ug/ml peptide pools added. On days 3 and 7, half of the culture medium was replaced with fresh IL-2-containing medium. After less than 12 days of culture, CD4+ T cells were isolated by negative selection using the EasySep CD4+ T cell isolation kit. PBMCs were separated from whole blood using Ficoll-Paque Plus gradient centrifugation and then either used fresh or cryopreserved at -140C. Culture conditions were generally each tested in triplicate wells.

The full study reports these points: Although the median number of SARS-CoV-2-reactive clonotypes went up from roughly 20 after infection to 35 to 40 after vaccination, the increase was not significant. Among the post-vaccine SARS-CoV-2-reactive clones in convalescent patients, a median 86.3% showed up only after vaccination, which suggests vaccine-specific priming. Of the vaccine-specific clones in convalescent patients, 304 of 307, or nearly all, reacted only to SARS-CoV-2 spike and did not cross-react with common cold coronaviruses. The study included relatively few convalescent patients and did not analyze early timepoints after natural infection.

The method behind the library was PCR. TCR sequencing of DNA from cultured CD4+ T cells used the Oncomine TCR Beta short-read assay at the Johns Hopkins FTIC core. The QIAamp micro DNA kit was used to extract genomic DNA from the cultured CD4+ T cells. Oncomine TCR Beta libraries from cultured CD4+ T cells were pooled using unique dual indexes and sequenced on an Illumina iSeq 100. As for the original processing: Non-productive sequences were removed, and CDR3s not starting with C, not ending with F or W, or shorter than 7 amino acids were discarded. The MANAFEST web application was used to identify antigen-specific clonotypes by comparing peptide-stimulated wells against reference wells and other culture wells. An FDR below 0.05, an odds ratio above 5, and a productive frequency above 0.1% in at least two of three replicate wells were required for clones to be considered positive. A clonotype counted as cross-reactive if it showed significant expansion both in the SARS-CoV-2 spike wells and in at least one common cold coronavirus spike condition. Similarity between CDR3 sequences was evaluated in R version 3.6.1 using Levenshtein distances (stringdist) and unrooted phylogenetic trees (ape). The public reads were run again by TCRdb, first through fastp at Q25 and then through MiXCR, and only productive beta chains were kept. Every entry covers one CDR3 protein and lists the most common genes and DNA from its rows. These V and J calls are TCRdb output, not the study's own analysis. This sample comprises approximately 11,000 distinct CDR3 sequences, about 48% of them detected only once. The ten largest clones capture 20% to 25% of the sample.

On this clonotype: What antigen it recognizes has not been identified. No base quality values were provided; no much bigger clone lies one nucleotide off.

The clonotype comes from a human donor with COVID-19. The sample in question was cultured CD4+ T cells from blood, obtained after SARS-CoV-2 vaccination. The rearranged chain carries TRBV2 and TRBJ2-5, with a weak D call of TRBD2 (5 bases match). The base sequence is TGTGCCAGCAGTGAAGCGCATCAGCCGGGGCAAGAGACCCAGTACTTC. Translation gives CASSEAHQPGQETQYF.